This T cell receptor (beta chain) is from a study of blood T cell repertoires in COVID-19. At the level of the study: PBMCs, B-cell-depleted T cells, or T cells provided the cDNA or gDNA that made up the material.

Germline CDR1 and CDR2: SGHRS and YFSETQ. The CDR3 consists of 11 residues. The table came from immunoSEQ multiplex PCR; TCRdb's copy has only in-frame clones and leaves some out. This table has approximately 190,000 clones, roughly 80% appearing once. The chain joins TRBV5-1 to TRBJ2-2, with unresolved D. Input material: peripheral blood. The clonotype comes from a human donor in a cohort sampled during active COVID-19. CDR3 nucleotides: TGCACTCCCCCCTCCTCCGGGGAGCTGTTTTTT. Translated: CTPPSSGELFF.